These T cell receptor beta chains were read from a single sample in a study of cytomegalovirus exposure and HLA in healthy donors. Data came from immunoSEQ multiplex PCR; TCRdb stores just in-frame clones and leaves some out. The sample shows just over 200,000 clones, 70% of them seen only once. Sequencing was performed on PBMCs. The receptors originated from a man in his forties or fifties in good health and CMV-seropositive. Each CDR3 is given with its conserved first and last residue. Each record gives: clone size, D gene, V gene, J gene, CDR3 protein, CDR3 DNA. The D gene is left open where the match is weak. Clone sizes are given selectively: once, few, many, or a class where the clone is expanded.

-	-	TRBV4-2	TRBJ2-7	CASSQSSGTGGYEQYF	TGTGCCAGCAGCCAGTCCTCCGGGACCGGGGGTTACGAGCAGTACTTC
-	TRBD2	TRBV7-2	TRBJ2-7	CASSLDGGSSAEQYF	TGTGCCAGCAGCTTAGACGGGGGGAGTAGCGCCGAGCAGTACTTC
-	TRBD1	TRBV5-1	TRBJ1-6	CASSPGTGGASNSPLHF	TGCGCCAGCAGCCCCGGGACAGGGGGCGCCAGTAATTCACCCCTCCACTTT
-	TRBD1	TRBV4-3	TRBJ1-2	CASSQGTGQGKVYGYTF	TGCGCCAGCAGCCAAGGGACGGGACAGGGGAAGGTCTACGGCTACACCTTC
-	TRBD1	TRBV9	TRBJ2-1	CASSVGQHNEQFF	TGTGCCAGCAGCGTGGGACAGCACAATGAGCAGTTCTTC
-	-	TRBV10-3	TRBJ1-5	CAISGSDQPQHF	TGTGCCATCAGCGGCAGCGATCAGCCCCAGCATTTT
-	-	TRBV5-1	TRBJ2-3	CASSLAPGSTDTQYF	TGCGCCAGCAGCTTGGCTCCGGGAAGCACAGATACGCAGTATTTT
-	-	TRBV11-3	TRBJ2-1	CASSSGGTYNEQFF	TGTGCCAGCAGCTCCGGGGGAACCTACAATGAGCAGTTCTTC
-	-	TRBV11-2	TRBJ1-3	CASSLVSENSGNTIYF	TGTGCCAGCAGCTTAGTTTCGGAGAACTCTGGAAACACCATATATTTT
few	TRBD2	TRBV4-2	TRBJ2-3	CASSLGLAPSTDTQYF	TGTGCCAGCAGCCTAGGACTAGCACCTAGCACAGATACGCAGTATTTT